The 16 T cell receptor beta chains presented below share a single source sample, sequenced in a study of CD8 T cells in ankylosing spondylitis. The study, taken as a whole, reports: Made up of eight highly homologous variants, a TCR beta motif appeared characteristic of ankylosing spondylitis blood.

TCRdb reprocessed the 5' RACE reads via MiXCR and lists one record per CDR3 protein. The sample carries some 800,000 distinct CDR3 sequences, around 11% recorded once. These TCRs' antigens remain unknown. Material: blood, either unsorted or a sorted T cell fraction (not recorded which). These receptors all come from a male donor with ankylosing spondylitis.

V usage is TRBV5-1 and J usage is TRBJ2-3, with D tentatively TRBD1 (6 bases). The CDR3 runs to 15 residues. V shed 3 bases and J shed 5 bases, with 16 bases lying between them. The germline CDR1 and CDR2 sequences are SGHRS and YFSETQ. The CDR3 spells CASSSTGTPGDTQYF. CDR3 nucleotides: TGCGCCAGCAGCTCAACCGGGACACCCGGAGATACGCAGTATTTT.

The chain couples TRBV3-1 to TRBJ1-2; weak D call: TRBD1 (5 bases). This CDR3 comprises 16 residues. CDR1 and CDR2 (germline): LGHDT, YNNKEL (reference sequence). V lost 1 base and J lost 3, with 15 bases in between. Here the CDR3 DNA reads TGTGCCAGCAGCCAAGGTTACCGGGACTGGGACTATGGCTACACCTTC. It encodes CASSQGYRDWDYGYTF.

This clonotype was counted between two and nine times. This chain joins TRBV20-1 and TRBJ1-5, with unresolved D. Germline V CDR1 and CDR2: DFQATT, SNEGSKA (reference sequence). The CDR3 loop spans 12 amino acids. Trimming took off 3 bases at V and 5 bases at J, with 8 bases between the two ends. CDR3 DNA sequence: TGCAGTGCTAGCTTTGCGGATCAGCCCCAGCATTTT. This sequence encodes CSASFADQPQHF.

The rearrangement joins TRBV5-1 to TRBJ2-7; 7 nucleotides line up with TRBD2. The germline gives CDR1 SGHRS, CDR2 YFSETQ. The V segment lost 3 bases and the J segment 7 bases; nucleotides outside the gene matches: 7. The CDR3 totals 13 residues. CDR3 protein: CASSWDGRREQYF. The CDR3 DNA reads TGCGCCAGCAGCTGGGACGGGAGGAGAGAGCAGTACTTC. The full variable domain, in which reference TRBV5-1 and TRBJ2-7 provide the parts outside the CDR3, is KAGVTQTPRYLIKTRGQQVTLSCSPISGHRSVSWYQQTPGQGLQFLFEYFSETQRNKGNFPGRFSGRQFSNSRSEMNVSTLELGDSALYLCASSWDGRREQYFGPGTRLTVT.

This clonotype occurred a few times. V and J are TRBV20-1 and TRBJ1-2; no clear D. Germline V gives CDR1 DFQATT, CDR2 SNEGSKA (reference sequence). The V gene lost 5 bases and the J gene lost 0 bases, with 19 bases spanning the gap. This CDR3 has 16 amino acids. CDR3 bases: TGCAGTGCTTCCCCGGGAGGAGGGAAGGCTAACTATGGCTACACCTTC. Amino acids: CSASPGGGKANYGYTF.

The table lists this clonotype with a few counts. V is TRBV10-3 and J is TRBJ2-1; 7 bases agree with TRBD2. The CDR3 is 16 amino acids. With V trimmed by 6 bases and J by 0 bases, 8 bases remained unmatched. Germline CDR1 and CDR2: ENHRY and SYGVKD. CDR3 DNA: TGTGCCATCAGATCCTTAGCGGGCAGCTCCTACAATGAGCAGTTCTTC. Its protein is CAIRSLAGSSYNEQFF.

This clonotype came up many times. The CDR3 bases are TGTGCCAGCAGTTTAGGCGCCAGGTCGTATGGCTACACCTTC. This sequence encodes CASSLGARSYGYTF. The gene calls are TRBV12-3 or TRBV12-4 and TRBJ1-2; no clear D. V was trimmed by 1 base and J by 5 bases, leaving 11 bases between them. This CDR3 contains 14 residues.

As DNA, the CDR3 is TGTGCCAGCAGTTACGACCCCCGGGCAGATACGCAGTATTTT. Amino acids: CASSYDPRADTQYF. V usage is TRBV6-2 or TRBV6-3 and J usage is TRBJ2-3, with D unresolved. Trimming took off 2 bases at V and 4 bases at J, with 10 bases between the two ends. The CDR3 has 14 amino acids. The germline V gene encodes CDR1 MNHEY and CDR2 SVGEGT.

This clonotype was seen at least ten times. The gene calls are TRBV4-2 and TRBJ2-3, with D unclear. Germline V gives CDR1 LGHNA, CDR2 YNFKEQ. The germline V and J ends were trimmed by 0 bases and 2 bases, with 18 bases remaining between them. This CDR3 comprises 18 residues. For the CDR3, the DNA is TGTGCCAGCAGCCAAGACGGCCTTCAGGCAGGATACACAGATACGCAGTATTTT. Protein sequence: CASSQDGLQAGYTDTQYF.

In its sample, this clonotype was seen a few times. The chain recombines TRBV20-1 with TRBJ1-1; no clear D. In germline, CDR1 is DFQATT, CDR2 SNEGSKA (reference sequence). V was pared by 6 bases and J by 1 base, with 12 bases between. This CDR3 has 13 residues. CDR3 coding DNA: TGCAGTGCCCAGACCGATACGAACACTGAAGCTTTCTTT. This encodes CSAQTDTNTEAFF.

This clonotype has a handful of counts. This chain uses TRBV28 with TRBJ1-2; tentative D call: TRBD1 (5 bases). The CDR3 consists of 15 residues. The germline gives CDR1 MDHEN, CDR2 SYDVKM. V gave up 6 bases and J gave up 6 bases, with 20 bases separating them. This chain's CDR3 is CASSWLNRGVDGYTF. The CDR3, as DNA: TGTGCCAGCAGCTGGCTCAATAGAGGGGTTGATGGCTACACCTTC.

This clonotype appeared a few times. The J gene is TRBJ2-2, the V gene TRBV6-1, with D perhaps TRBD2 (6 bases). Germline values: CDR1 MNHNS, CDR2 SASEGT. The CDR3 has 14 amino acids. Trimming stripped 6 bases from V and 6 bases from J, with 14 bases between. The CDR3 nucleotides are TGTGCCAGCAGCCCAGATTGGGAGGCCGGGGAGCTGTTTTTT. Its protein product is CASSPDWEAGELFF.

CDR3 region: CSAWTGRGYTF. In nucleotides, the CDR3 is TGCAGTGCATGGACAGGGCGCGGCTACACCTTC. The chain has TRBV20-1 and TRBJ1-2, with 8 positions matching TRBD1. This CDR3 contains 11 residues. V lost 6 bases, J lost 8 bases, and 5 bases stayed unmatched. Looked up from germline, CDR1 is DFQATT and CDR2 is SNEGSKA (reference sequence).

The gene calls are TRBV5-1 and TRBJ2-7; D assignment may be TRBD1 or TRBD2 (5 bases each). V lost 3 bases, J lost 7 bases, and 14 bases lay in between. CDR3 length: 13 amino acids. Germline assignment: CDR1 SGHRS and CDR2 YFSETQ. CDR3 residues: CASSSGTDLEQYF. Written as DNA, the CDR3 is TGCGCCAGCAGCTCCGGGACGGACTTGGAGCAGTACTTC. Variable domain in full (rest from reference TRBV5-1 and TRBJ2-7): KAGVTQTPRYLIKTRGQQVTLSCSPISGHRSVSWYQQTPGQGLQFLFEYFSETQRNKGNFPGRFSGRQFSNSRSEMNVSTLELGDSALYLCASSSGTDLEQYFGPGTRLTVT.

The chain combines TRBV4-1 with TRBJ2-7; 11 bases line up with TRBD2. CDR3 length: 20 amino acids. After removal of 1 base from V and 0 bases from J, the junction contained 14 bases not matched to a gene. Germline V gives CDR1 MGHRA, CDR2 YSYEKL. CDR3 in DNA: TGCGCCAGCAGCCAAGCCCCGGCTAGCGGGAGGTCCCCTCCCTCCTACGAGCAGTACTTC. Its protein product is CASSQAPASGRSPPSYEQYF.

This clonotype was seen ten or more times. The J gene is TRBJ2-1, the V gene TRBV24-1; D possibly uses TRBD1 or TRBD2 (5 bases each). From germline, CDR1 is KGHDR and CDR2 SFDVKD. V lost 4 bases to trimming and J lost 0 bases, with 9 bases between them. CDR3 length equals 15 residues. CDR3 nucleotide sequence: TGTGCCACCAGTGACCCAGGGAGCTCCTACAATGAGCAGTTCTTC. It is translated as CATSDPGSSYNEQFF.